The table lists the clone carrying this T cell receptor beta chain with a few counts. Antigen: not known. PCR involved 60 Vbeta and 13 Jbeta primers. Only in-frame clones appear in the TCRdb table, and some are missing; sequencing was by immunoSEQ multiplex PCR. The repertoire consists of about 140,000 clones, with 70% to 90% occurring once and the leading ten covering 2% to 2.5%. The CDR3 is 13 residues long. Trimming took off 6 bases at V and 7 bases at J, with 13 bases between the two ends. Germline loops: CDR1 SNHLY, CDR2 FYNNEI. This sample is part of a study of cytomegalovirus exposure and HLA in healthy donors. Overall study findings and caveats: Cytomegalovirus association was assigned to over 150 TCR beta chains.

The sequencing input was PBMCs. The TCR sequence derives from a man in his forties or fifties in good health and CMV-seronegative. The rearrangement joins TRBV2 to TRBJ1-5, with D possibly TRBD1 on 5 matching bases. The chain's CDR3 is CASRVDSPQPQHF. The CDR3, as DNA: TGTGCCAGCAGAGTAGACAGTCCCCAGCCCCAGCATTTT.